This TCR beta chain was recorded in a study of type 1 and type 2 diabetes patients. PCR was run on genomic DNA. A primer set of 30 forward and 13 reverse primers amplified the CDR3. TCRdb re-analysed the multiplex PCR reads in MiXCR, keeping a single row per CDR3 protein. Here the sample spans approximately 260,000 distinct CDR3 sequences, around 50% being singletons. Findings and caveats of the study: In CD4+ and CD8+ T cells, type 2 diabetes diversity exceeded type 1. Some T1D-only expanded clones might appear in more T2D or control samples.

Note on this clonotype: As yet, its antigen is unknown.

Sequencing was carried out using peripheral blood mononuclear cells (PBMCs). The receptor's source is a man between 18 and 35 years old with type 2 diabetes.

The CDR3 region is CASSPPGAGVRYTF. CDR3 DNA sequence: TGTGCCAGCTCACCACCGGGGGCAGGGGTCCGCTACACCTTC. The genes are TRBV10-3 and TRBJ1-2, with D possibly TRBD1 on 6 matching bases. The CDR3 has 14 residues. The V gene lost 10 bases and the J gene lost 9 bases, with 24 bases spanning the gap. The germline V gene encodes CDR1 ENHRY and CDR2 SYGVKD.